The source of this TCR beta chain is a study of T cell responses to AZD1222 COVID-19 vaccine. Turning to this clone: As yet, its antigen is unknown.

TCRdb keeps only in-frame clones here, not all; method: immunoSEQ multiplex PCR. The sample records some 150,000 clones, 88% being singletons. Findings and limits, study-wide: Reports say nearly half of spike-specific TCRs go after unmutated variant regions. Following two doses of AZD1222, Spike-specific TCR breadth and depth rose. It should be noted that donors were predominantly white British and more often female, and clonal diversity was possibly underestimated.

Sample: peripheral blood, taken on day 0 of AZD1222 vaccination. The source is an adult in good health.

The CDR3 sequence is CASSVGGGGGGTGELFF. CDR3 sequence (DNA): TGTGCCAGCAGCGTAGGCGGTGGTGGGGGTGGCACCGGGGAGCTGTTTTTT. This chain connects TRBV9 to TRBJ2-2; D possibly uses TRBD1 or TRBD2 (5 bases each). CDR3 size: 17 residues. Trimming removed 0 bases from V and 4 bases from J, with 16 bases in between. Germline V gene sequence: CDR1 SGDLS, CDR2 YYNGEE.